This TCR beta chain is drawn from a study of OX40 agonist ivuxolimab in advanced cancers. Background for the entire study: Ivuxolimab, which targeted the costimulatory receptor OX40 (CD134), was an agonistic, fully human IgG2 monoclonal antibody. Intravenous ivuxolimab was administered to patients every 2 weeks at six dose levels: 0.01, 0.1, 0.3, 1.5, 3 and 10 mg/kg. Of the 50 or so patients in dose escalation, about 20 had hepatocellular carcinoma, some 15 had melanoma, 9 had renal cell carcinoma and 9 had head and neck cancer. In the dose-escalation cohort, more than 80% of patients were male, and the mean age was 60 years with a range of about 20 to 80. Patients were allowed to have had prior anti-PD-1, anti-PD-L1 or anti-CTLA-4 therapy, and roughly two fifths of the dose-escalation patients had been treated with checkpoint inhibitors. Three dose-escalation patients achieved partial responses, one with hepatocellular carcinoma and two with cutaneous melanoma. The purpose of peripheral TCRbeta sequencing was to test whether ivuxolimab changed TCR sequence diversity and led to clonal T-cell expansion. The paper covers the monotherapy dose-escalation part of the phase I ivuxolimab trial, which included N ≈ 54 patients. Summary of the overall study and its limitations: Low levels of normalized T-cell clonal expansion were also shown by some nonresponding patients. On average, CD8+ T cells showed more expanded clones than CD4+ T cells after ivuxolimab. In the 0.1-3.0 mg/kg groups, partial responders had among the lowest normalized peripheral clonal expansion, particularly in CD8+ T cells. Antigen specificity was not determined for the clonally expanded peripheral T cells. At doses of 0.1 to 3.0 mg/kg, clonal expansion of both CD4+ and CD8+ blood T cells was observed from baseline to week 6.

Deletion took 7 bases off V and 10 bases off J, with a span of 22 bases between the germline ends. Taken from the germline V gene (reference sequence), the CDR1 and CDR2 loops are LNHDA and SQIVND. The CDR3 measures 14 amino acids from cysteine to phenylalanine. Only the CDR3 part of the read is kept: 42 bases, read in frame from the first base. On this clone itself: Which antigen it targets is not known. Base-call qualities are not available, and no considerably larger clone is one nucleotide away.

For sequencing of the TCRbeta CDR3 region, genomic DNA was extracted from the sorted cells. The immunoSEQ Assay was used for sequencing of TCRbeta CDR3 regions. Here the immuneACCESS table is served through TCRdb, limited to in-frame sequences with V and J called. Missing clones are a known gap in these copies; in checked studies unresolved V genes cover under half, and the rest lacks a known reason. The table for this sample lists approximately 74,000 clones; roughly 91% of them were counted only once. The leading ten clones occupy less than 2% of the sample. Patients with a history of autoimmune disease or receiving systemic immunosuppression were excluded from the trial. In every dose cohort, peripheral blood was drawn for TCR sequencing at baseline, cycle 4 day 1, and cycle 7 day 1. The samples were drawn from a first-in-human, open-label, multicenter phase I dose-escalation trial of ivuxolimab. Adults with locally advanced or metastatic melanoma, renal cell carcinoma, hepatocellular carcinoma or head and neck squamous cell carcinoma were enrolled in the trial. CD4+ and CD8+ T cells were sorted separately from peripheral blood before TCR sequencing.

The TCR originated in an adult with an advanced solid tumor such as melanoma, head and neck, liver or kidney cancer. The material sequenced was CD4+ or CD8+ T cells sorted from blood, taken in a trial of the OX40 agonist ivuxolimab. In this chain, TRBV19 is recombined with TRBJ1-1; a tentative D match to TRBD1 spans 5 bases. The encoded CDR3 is CASTPGTHNGVAFF. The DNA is TGTGCCAGTACCCCTGGGACCCATAACGGCGTAGCTTTCTTT. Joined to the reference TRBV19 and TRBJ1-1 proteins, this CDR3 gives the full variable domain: DGGITQSPKYLFRKEGQNVTLSCEQNLNHDAMYWYRQDPGQGLRLIYYSQIVNDFQKGDIAEGYSVSREKKESFPLTVTSAQKNPTAFYLCASTPGTHNGVAFFGQGTRLTVV.